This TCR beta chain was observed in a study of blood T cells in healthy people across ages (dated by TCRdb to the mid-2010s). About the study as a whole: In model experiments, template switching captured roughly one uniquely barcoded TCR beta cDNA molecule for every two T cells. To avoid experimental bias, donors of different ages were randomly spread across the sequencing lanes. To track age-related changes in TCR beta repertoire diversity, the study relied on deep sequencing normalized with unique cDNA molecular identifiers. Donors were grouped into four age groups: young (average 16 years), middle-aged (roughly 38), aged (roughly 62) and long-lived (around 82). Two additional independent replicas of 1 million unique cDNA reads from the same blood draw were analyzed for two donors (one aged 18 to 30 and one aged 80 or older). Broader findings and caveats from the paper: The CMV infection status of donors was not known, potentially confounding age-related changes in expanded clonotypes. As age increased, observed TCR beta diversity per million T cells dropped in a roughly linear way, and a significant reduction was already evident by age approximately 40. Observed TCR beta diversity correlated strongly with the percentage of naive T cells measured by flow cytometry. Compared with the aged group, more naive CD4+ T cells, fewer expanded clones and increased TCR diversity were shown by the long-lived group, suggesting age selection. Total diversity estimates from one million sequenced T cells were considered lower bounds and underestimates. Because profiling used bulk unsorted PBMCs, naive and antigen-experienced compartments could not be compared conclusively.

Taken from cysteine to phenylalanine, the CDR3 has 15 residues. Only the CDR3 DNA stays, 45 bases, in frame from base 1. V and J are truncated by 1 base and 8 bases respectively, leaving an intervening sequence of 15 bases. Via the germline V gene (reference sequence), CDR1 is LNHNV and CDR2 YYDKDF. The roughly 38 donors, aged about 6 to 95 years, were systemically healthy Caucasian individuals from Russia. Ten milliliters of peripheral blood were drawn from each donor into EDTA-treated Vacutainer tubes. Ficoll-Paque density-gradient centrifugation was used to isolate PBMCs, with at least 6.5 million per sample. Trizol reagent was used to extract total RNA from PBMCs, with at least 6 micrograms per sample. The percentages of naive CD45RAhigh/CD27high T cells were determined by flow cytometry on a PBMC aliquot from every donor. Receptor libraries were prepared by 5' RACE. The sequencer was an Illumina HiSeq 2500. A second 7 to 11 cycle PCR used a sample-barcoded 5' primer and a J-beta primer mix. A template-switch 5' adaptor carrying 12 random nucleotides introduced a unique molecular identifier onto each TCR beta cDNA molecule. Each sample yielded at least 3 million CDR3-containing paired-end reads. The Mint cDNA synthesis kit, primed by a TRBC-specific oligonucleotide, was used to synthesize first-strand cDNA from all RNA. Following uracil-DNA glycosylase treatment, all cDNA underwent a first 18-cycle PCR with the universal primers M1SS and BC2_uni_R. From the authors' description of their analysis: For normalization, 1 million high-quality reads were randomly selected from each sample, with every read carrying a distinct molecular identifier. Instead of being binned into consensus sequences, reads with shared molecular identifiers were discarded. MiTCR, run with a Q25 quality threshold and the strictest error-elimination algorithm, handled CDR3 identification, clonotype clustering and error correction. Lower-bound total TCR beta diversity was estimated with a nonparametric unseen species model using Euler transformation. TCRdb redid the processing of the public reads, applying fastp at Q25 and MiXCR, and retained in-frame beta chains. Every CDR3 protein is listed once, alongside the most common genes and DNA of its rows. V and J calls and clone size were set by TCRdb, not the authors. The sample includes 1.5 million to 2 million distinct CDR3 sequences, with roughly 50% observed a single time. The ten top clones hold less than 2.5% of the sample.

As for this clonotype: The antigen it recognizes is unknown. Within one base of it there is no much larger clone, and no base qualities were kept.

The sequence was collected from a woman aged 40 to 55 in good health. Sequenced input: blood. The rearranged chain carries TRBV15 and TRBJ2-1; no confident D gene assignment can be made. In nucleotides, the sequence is TGTGCCACCAGCAGAGTAGTCGGTGGTACCCATGAGCAGTTCTTC. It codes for CATSRVVGGTHEQFF.